The 8 T cell receptor beta chains reported below all come from one sample, sequenced in a study of tumor-infiltrating lymphocytes in oesophageal squamous cell carcinoma. TCRdb independently ran MiXCR on the PCR reads; one entry per CDR3 protein. The top ten clones hold 13% of a sample with just under 20,000 distinct CDR3 sequences, roughly 41% of them seen once. The sequencing sample was made of normal esophageal tissue next to the tumor. These receptors came from a male donor with esophageal squamous cell carcinoma.

The chain links TRBV7-2 to TRBJ2-1; D is unresolved. The tail of the sequence fits TRBJ2-4 better, so the J call may be wrong. CDR3 length: 13 residues. The germline gives CDR1 SGHTA, CDR2 FQGNSA. Here the CDR3 DNA reads TGTGCCAGCAGCTTAGCACAGTTAGACATTCAGTACTTC. Protein sequence: CASSLAQLDIQYF.

As for this clonotype: Likely a read error: the CDR3 ends without its conserved phenylalanine or tryptophan. The DNA is left out, because the CDR3 cannot be placed on it with certainty; the CDR3 is given as TCRdb lists it. This rearrangement joins TRBV7-8 to TRBJ2-6; TRBD1, the table's D call, was not compared with the DNA. The CDR3 comprises 14 residues, both ends counted. Germline V gives CDR1 SGHVS, CDR2 FQNEAQ. Here the CDR3 reads CASSLQGLPQHFGD.

In the case of this clonotype: The CDR3 carries no conserved terminal phenylalanine or tryptophan, so it likely arises from a read error. No DNA is shown, since the ends of the CDR3 on it are uncertain; the CDR3 is the one TCRdb lists. The chain carries TRBV6-1 and TRBJ2-1; no check of the table's D call, TRBD1, against the DNA was made. Germline V gene data show CDR1 as MNHNS and CDR2 as SASEGT. The CDR3 length equals 18 residues, ends included. CDR3 residues: CASSVVSRGNDQPQHFGD.

This clonotype is labeled medium-sized. The gene calls are TRBV7-9 and TRBJ1-4, with no clear D. This CDR3 has 14 residues. Trimming pared 4 bases from V and 8 bases from J, leaving 14 bases between. Germline loops: CDR1 SEHNR, CDR2 FQNEAQ (reference sequence). The CDR3 reads CASSSTWVTEKLFF. Here the CDR3 DNA reads TGTGCCAGCAGCTCCACCTGGGTTACGGAAAAACTGTTTTTT.

The chain has TRBV11-3 and TRBJ2-3, with 9 nucleotides matching TRBD1. The length of the CDR3 is 14 residues. J lost 4 bases, V lost 3 bases, and 2 bases had no gene match. Germline V gene data show CDR1 as SGHNT and CDR2 as YENEEA. The CDR3: CASSLGTGPDTQYF. The DNA of the CDR3 is TGTGCCAGCAGCTTGGGGACAGGGCCAGATACGCAGTATTTT.

The rearrangement links TRBV6-1 to TRBJ1-2, with 9 bases that match TRBD1. Germline V lookup: CDR1 MNHNS, CDR2 SASEGT. V was pared by 6 bases and J by 6 bases, with 8 bases of the junction left unmatched. The CDR3 is 14 residues long. CDR3 sequence reads: CASRIGTGSDGYTF. DNA for the CDR3: TGTGCCAGCAGAATCGGGACAGGGAGCGATGGCTACACCTTC.

J is TRBJ1-1 and V is TRBV7-3; D call uncertain. Trimming stripped 3 bases from V and 2 bases from J, with 10 bases between. Germline lookup yields CDR1 SGHTA and CDR2 FQGTGA. The CDR3 has 14 amino acids. The chain's CDR3 is CASSFDGPNTEAFF. DNA for the CDR3: TGTGCCAGCAGCTTCGACGGGCCCAACACTGAAGCTTTCTTT. Full variable domain (missing parts from reference TRBV7-3 and TRBJ1-1): GAGVSQTPSNKVTEKGKYVELRCDPISGHTALYWYRQSLGQGPEFLIYFQGTGAADDSGLPNDRFFAVRPEGSVSTLKIQRTERGDSAVYLCASSFDGPNTEAFFGQGTRLTVV.

This clonotype was detected a few times. One junction end does not reproduce the germline sequence, and a read error may be involved. This rearrangement joins TRBV7-2 to TRBJ2-1; TRBD2 matches at 12 bases. In germline, CDR1 is SGHTA, CDR2 FQGNSA. CDR3 length: 16 amino acids. CDR3 sequence: CASSLAGGFPTDTQFF. CDR3 nucleotide sequence: TGTGCCAGCAGCCTAGCGGGAGGGTTCCCCACAGATACGCAGTTCTTC.